What follows are 18 T cell receptor beta chains derived from one specimen sequenced in a study of CD8+ T cells in alopecia areata. Sequencing used cDNA as its template, made by extracting RNA and reverse transcribing it. Here immunoSEQ multiplex PCR was the method, and the copy in TCRdb shows in-frame clones only, minus some. Found here are more than 90,000 clones, no singletons; the ten largest cover around 19%. Sequencing was carried out using lesional skin. Receptor source: a C3H/HeJ mouse with alopecia areata. The strain's MHC: H2-k.

In regard to this clone: Here the gene names and germline are mouse. The CDR3 end falls 4 residues outside the read, so it is completed with the germline J gene. The V call is TRBV19, the J call TRBJ2-1, with 8 bases that match TRBD1. The junction had 6 bases not matched to a gene; V was cut back by 5 bases and J by 5 bases. The CDR3 sequence is 14 residues long. Germline V gives CDR1 FNHDT, CDR2 SITEND (reference sequence). The CDR3 sequence: CASRRTGTHAEQFF. The covered CDR3 bases are TGTGCCAGCAGACGGACAGGGACCCATGCT.

Of note for this clone: Gene names refer to mouse genes. The sequence runs out 4 residues before the end of the CDR3; the remainder is reconstructed from the germline J gene. The rearrangement joins TRBV13-3 to TRBJ1-2; 7 bases line up with TRBD1. The CDR3 covers 14 residues. The V gene end was trimmed by 4 bases and the J gene end by 3 bases; junction bases not matched to a gene: 6. Germline assignment: CDR1 NNHDY and CDR2 SYVADS. CDR3 amino acids: CASSPGGLDSDYTF. The DNA read from the CDR3 is TGTGCCAGCAGTCCAGGGGGTTTGGACTCC.

Worth noting for this clone: Germline and genes here are mouse. The same CDR3 arises from other DNA sequences in this sample as well. CDR3 DNA, as far as it was read: TGTGCCAGCAGTGATGCCCTCGAAAAC. Translating gives CASSDALEN. The CDR3 as a whole reads CASSDALENTLYF. The genes are TRBV13-3 and TRBJ2-4; D remains unclear. The DNA ends 4 residues before the CDR3 does, and the rest of the CDR3 is filled in from the germline J gene. The CDR3 runs to 13 residues. Germline V gene lookup returns CDR1 NNHDY and CDR2 SYVADS.

This clone was counted between two and nine times. The protein given in TCRdb and the translation of the DNA differ at residue 12, and the sequence presented here derives from the DNA. Mouse germline and gene names are used. The CDR3 loop reads CASSDAPGGDSPLYF. Incomplete CDR3 DNA: TGTGCCAGCAGTGATGCACCAGGGGGTGATTCGCCC. This rearrangement joins TRBV13-1 to TRBJ1-6; 7 nucleotides line up with TRBD1. The read gets to within 3 residues of the CDR3 end, and the germline J gene fills in the rest. TRBJ1-6 is given ORF status, its function remaining uncertain. V was pared by 0 bases and J by 8 bases, with 5 bases of the junction left unmatched. Looked up from germline, CDR1 is NSHNY and CDR2 is SYGAGN. CDR3 length equals 15 residues.

This clone was found a few times. Mouse germline and gene names are used. The sequenced fragment ends 4 residues before the CDR3 boundary, so the rest is inferred from the germline J gene. The rearrangement links TRBV1 to TRBJ2-7; D might be TRBD1 (5 bases). The germline gives CDR1 NSQYPW, CDR2 LRSPGD (reference sequence). CDR3 length: 17 amino acids. The V gene lost 0 bases and the J gene lost 0 bases, with 15 bases spanning the gap. This CDR3 is CTCSADRGVLSSYEQYF. The CDR3 bases that were read are TGCACCTGCAGTGCAGATCGAGGGGTCTTAAGCTCCTAT. The full variable domain, with the rest looked up from reference TRBV1 and TRBJ2-7, is VTLLEQNPRWRLVPRGQAVNLRCILKNSQYPWMSWYQQDLQKQLQWLFTLRSPGDKEVKSLPGADYLATRVTDTELRLQVANMSQGRTLYCTCSADRGVLSSYEQYFGPGTRLTVL.

This clone showed up just a few times. Each gene name is a mouse one. The read ends 4 residues early relative to the CDR3; the germline J gene fills the gap. V usage is TRBV1 and J usage is TRBJ2-7; no firm D call. Germline assignment: CDR1 NSQYPW and CDR2 LRSPGD (reference sequence). This CDR3 has 11 amino acids. Deletions cut 8 bases from V and 1 base from J, with 6 bases between. CDR3 amino acids: CTCPTSYEQYF. Partial CDR3 DNA: TGCACCTGCCCGACATCCTAT.

This clone occurred a few times. The genes and germline here are from mouse. Incomplete CDR3 DNA: TGTGCCAGCAGTGAGTACAGGGTAACA. Protein product: CASSEYRVT. The entire CDR3 reads CASSEYRVTEVFF. V and J are TRBV13-3 and TRBJ1-1, with a tentative D call TRBD1 (6 bases). With the read ending 4 residues before the CDR3 end, the germline J gene is used to fill in that end. This CDR3 has 13 amino acids. CDR1 and CDR2 (germline): NNHDY, SYVADS.

For this clone: These gene names are mouse names. Read coverage stops 4 residues before the CDR3 terminus; the germline J gene supplies the remainder. This chain links TRBV1 with TRBJ2-2, with D perhaps TRBD1 (6 bases). The CDR3 totals 15 residues. The germline V gene has CDR1 NSQYPW and CDR2 LRSPGD (reference sequence). Trimming stripped 2 bases from V and 3 bases from J, with 10 bases between. The part of the CDR3 DNA that was read is TGCACCTGCAGTGCAAACAGGGACCACACCGGG. This sequence encodes CTCSANRDHTG. The full-length CDR3 reads as CTCSANRDHTGQLYF.

This clone came up many times. The gene names given are mouse names. The CDR3 is cut off 4 residues early in the read; its end comes from the germline J gene. The J gene is TRBJ2-7, the V gene TRBV13-3; D gene unclear. CDR3 length: 14 amino acids. Germline assignment: CDR1 NNHDY and CDR2 SYVADS. Partial CDR3 DNA: TGTGCCAGCAGTGATAGCTGGCCGGATTAT. Translated: CASSDSWPDY. The complete CDR3 reads CASSDSWPDYEQYF.

This clone has ten or more counts. The gene symbols are mouse symbols. The CDR3 end falls 4 residues outside the read, so it is completed with the germline J gene. The J gene is TRBJ2-7, the V gene TRBV19; the match to TRBD2 covers 13 bases. Germline V gives CDR1 FNHDT, CDR2 SITEND (reference sequence). J lost 3 bases, V lost 3 bases, and 3 bases had no gene match. The CDR3 loop spans 15 amino acids. This CDR3 reads CASSTRDWGGYEQYF. CDR3 DNA (partial): TGTGCCAGCAGTACCCGGGACTGGGGGGGCTAT.

Comment on this clone: The gene symbols are mouse symbols. The read falls 4 residues short of the CDR3 end, and the missing part is taken from the germline J gene. The chain joins TRBV16 to TRBJ2-5; D possibly corresponds to TRBD2 (6 bases). This CDR3 region has 14 residues. Trimming removed 0 bases from V and 2 bases from J, with 6 bases in between. Germline lookup yields CDR1 SGHSA and CDR2 FRNQAP. This CDR3 is CASSLDWGQDTQYF. Incomplete CDR3 DNA: TGTGCAAGCAGCTTAGACTGGGGCCAAGAC.

As for this clone: Any gene name here is a mouse gene name. The CDR3 end is not reached by the read, which stops 4 residues before it; the germline J gene fills it in. The chain combines TRBV19 with TRBJ2-7; 9 nucleotides line up with TRBD2. This CDR3 is built from 14 residues. After removal of 2 bases from V and 3 bases from J, the junction contained 3 bases not matched to a gene. The germline gives CDR1 FNHDT, CDR2 SITEND (reference sequence). CDR3 DNA, as far as it was read: TGTGCCAGCAGTATTCTGGGGGGGAACTAT. Its protein product is CASSILGGNY. The CDR3, in full, reads CASSILGGNYEQYF. The entire variable domain, with the rest obtained from reference TRBV19 and TRBJ2-7, is as follows: GGIITQTPKFLIGQEGQKLTLKCQQNFNHDTMYWYRQDSGKGLRLIYYSITENDLQKGDLSEGYDASREKKSSFSLTVTSAQKNEMAVFLCASSILGGNYEQYFGPGTRLTVL.

This clone was recorded many times. Germline and genes: mouse. The read halts 4 residues ahead of the CDR3 end, with the missing end drawn from the germline J gene. The J gene is TRBJ1-1, the V gene TRBV1, with unresolved D. This CDR3 contains 14 residues. V was shortened by 3 bases and J by 0 bases, with 8 bases between the two germline ends. Looked up from germline, CDR1 is NSQYPW and CDR2 is LRSPGD (reference sequence). This CDR3 is CTCSATFANTEVFF. CDR3 DNA (partial): TGCACCTGCAGTGCGACATTTGCAAACACA.

Turning to this clone: The gene names here belong to mouse. The CDR3 end lies 4 residues beyond the end of the read and is filled in from the germline J gene. The rearrangement links TRBV13-3 to TRBJ2-7; 8 bases are shared with TRBD2. This CDR3 contains 12 residues. Looked up from germline, CDR1 is NNHDY and CDR2 is SYVADS. The covered CDR3 bases are TGTGCCAGCATGGGGGGGACATAT. This encodes CASMGGTY. The full CDR3 sequence reads CASMGGTYEQYF.

As concerns this clone: Here the gene names and germline are mouse. The CDR3 bases that were read are TGTGCCAGCAGTTCCCCTAGTGCAGAA. Protein sequence: CASSSPSAE. The full CDR3 protein is CASSSPSAETLYF. This chain connects TRBV13-3 to TRBJ2-3; no reliable D call. Read data end 4 residues before the CDR3 end; the end is taken from the germline J gene. V gave up 4 bases and J gave up 0 bases, with 6 bases separating them. Germline CDR1 reads NNHDY; CDR2 reads SYVADS. This CDR3 is built from 13 residues.

For this clone: The gene names here belong to mouse. The read halts 4 residues ahead of the CDR3 end, with the missing end drawn from the germline J gene. This sequence joins TRBV1 and TRBJ1-4; 7 bases agree with TRBD1. This CDR3 has 16 residues. Per germline, CDR1 NSQYPW and CDR2 LRSPGD (reference sequence). Trimming removed 0 bases from V and 3 bases from J; junction bases left unmatched: 4. CDR3 amino acids: CTCSADSGQTNERLFF. CDR3 DNA, as far as it was read: TGCACCTGCAGTGCAGATTCGGGACAGACCAACGAA. Full variable domain (remainder filled in from reference TRBV1 and TRBJ1-4): VTLLEQNPRWRLVPRGQAVNLRCILKNSQYPWMSWYQQDLQKQLQWLFTLRSPGDKEVKSLPGADYLATRVTDTELRLQVANMSQGRTLYCTCSADSGQTNERLFFGHGTKLSVL.

Note on this clone: Gene names follow the mouse nomenclature. The read terminates 4 residues ahead of where the CDR3 ends, so the germline J gene completes it. The V and J genes are TRBV1 and TRBJ2-1, with 8 positions matching TRBD2. CDR3 length: 15 residues. Looked up from germline, CDR1 is NSQYPW and CDR2 is LRSPGD (reference sequence). V shed 0 bases and J 6 bases; nucleotides not matched to a gene: 4. CDR3 loop: CTCSAEGGRFAEQFF. Partial CDR3 DNA: TGCACCTGCAGTGCAGAGGGGGGGCGCTTTGCT. Looking up the rest from reference TRBV1 and TRBJ2-1 gives the full variable domain: VTLLEQNPRWRLVPRGQAVNLRCILKNSQYPWMSWYQQDLQKQLQWLFTLRSPGDKEVKSLPGADYLATRVTDTELRLQVANMSQGRTLYCTCSAEGGRFAEQFFGPGTRLTVL.

This clone was counted between two and nine times. Here the gene names and germline are mouse. The read terminates 4 residues ahead of where the CDR3 ends, so the germline J gene completes it. The chain joins TRBV14 to TRBJ2-3; 10 bases are shared with TRBD2. Germline loops: CDR1 SGHDT, CDR2 FRDEAV. The CDR3 spans 15 residues. V trimming: 5 bases; J trimming: 1 base; junction bases outside the gene matches: 4. The CDR3 region is CASSLTGGRAETLYF. The sequenced part of the CDR3 DNA is TGTGCCAGCAGCTTGACTGGGGGGCGTGCAGAA.